This TCR beta chain derives from a study of response to subunit inactivated influenza vaccine. Using its own MiXCR run on the RT-PCR reads, TCRdb lists one record per CDR3 protein. The table lists under 500,000 distinct CDR3 sequences, roughly 11% of them singletons. This clonotype was seen more than once but under ten times. Its antigen remains unidentified. Regarding the study as a whole: A suggestion made by the authors is that each seasonal influenza vaccination recruits few new T cells.

From germline, CDR1 is SGHRS and CDR2 YFSETQ. CDR3 length equals 16 residues. Trimming removed 4 bases from V and 0 bases from J, with 15 bases in between. This TCR was sampled from a man aged 45 to 65 who received an inactivated influenza vaccine. This chain joins TRBV5-1 and TRBJ2-3; D possibly matches TRBD1 or TRBD2 (5 bases each). The sample here was PBMCs from blood, taken roughly 46 days after vaccination. The CDR3 sequence: CASSPGRGRSTDTQYF. Written as DNA, the CDR3 is TGCGCCAGCAGCCCAGGTCGGGGCCGAAGCACAGATACGCAGTATTTT.